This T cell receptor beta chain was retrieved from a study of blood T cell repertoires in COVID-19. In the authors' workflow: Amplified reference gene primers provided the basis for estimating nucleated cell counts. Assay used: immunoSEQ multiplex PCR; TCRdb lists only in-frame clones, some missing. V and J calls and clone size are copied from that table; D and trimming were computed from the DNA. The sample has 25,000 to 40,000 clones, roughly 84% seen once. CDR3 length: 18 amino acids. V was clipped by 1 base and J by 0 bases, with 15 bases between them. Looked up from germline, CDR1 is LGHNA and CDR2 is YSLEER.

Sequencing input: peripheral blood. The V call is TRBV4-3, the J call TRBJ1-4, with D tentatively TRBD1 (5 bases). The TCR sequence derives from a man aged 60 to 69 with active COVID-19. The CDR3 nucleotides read TGCGCCAGCAGCCAAGGGGGCGGCACATTTTCAACTAATGAAAAACTGTTTTTT. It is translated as CASSQGGGTFSTNEKLFF.